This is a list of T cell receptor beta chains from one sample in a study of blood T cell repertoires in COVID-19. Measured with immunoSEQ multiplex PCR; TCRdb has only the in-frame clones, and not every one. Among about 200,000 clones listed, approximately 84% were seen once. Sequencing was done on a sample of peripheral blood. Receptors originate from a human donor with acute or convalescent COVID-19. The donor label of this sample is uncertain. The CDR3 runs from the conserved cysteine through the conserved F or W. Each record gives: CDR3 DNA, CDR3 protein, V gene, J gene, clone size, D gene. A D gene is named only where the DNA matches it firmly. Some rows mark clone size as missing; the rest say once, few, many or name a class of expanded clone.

TGTGCCAGCAGTTCCTTTCACAGTGGCGCTGAAGCTTTCTTT,CASSSFHSGAEAFF,TRBV6-5,TRBJ1-1,NA,NA
TGTGCCAGCAGCTACAGGGGGCTGAACACTGAAGCTTTCTTT,CASSYRGLNTEAFF,TRBV27,TRBJ1-1,NA,TRBD1
TGTGCCAGCAGGGAGGGGACGGCGAGTCTAGATACGCAGTATTTT,CASREGTASLDTQYF,TRBV7-3,TRBJ2-3,NA,NA
TGTGCCAGCAGTCACAGGTCCCCCCTAAACATTCAGTACTTC,CASSHRSPLNIQYF,TRBV28,TRBJ2-4,few,NA
TGTGCCTGGAGTGTAGGGGGTTTACCTGGAAACACCATATATTTT,CAWSVGGLPGNTIYF,TRBV30,TRBJ1-3,NA,NA
TGTGCCAGCAGCTCAGGACAGGGCTATGGCTACACCTTC,CASSSGQGYGYTF,TRBV7-2,TRBJ1-2,NA,TRBD1
TGTGCCAGCAGCCCCCGACTAGCGGGGTACAATGAGCAGTTCTTC,CASSPRLAGYNEQFF,TRBV9,TRBJ2-1,NA,TRBD2
TGTGCCAGCAGCTTAGACAGTAAGGGAAACACCATATATTTT,CASSLDSKGNTIYF,TRBV7-2,TRBJ1-3,NA,NA
TGTGCCTGCCCCAAAGGGGGGGCGCGTACTGAAGCTTTCTTT,CACPKGGARTEAFF,TRBV30,TRBJ1-1,NA,NA
TGTGCCAGTAGTATTGGGACAGGAGGATACACTGAAGCTTTCTTT,CASSIGTGGYTEAFF,TRBV19,TRBJ1-1,NA,TRBD1
TGTGCCAGCAGTTTGGGCAGAACCTCTGGAAACACCATATATTTT,CASSLGRTSGNTIYF,TRBV27,TRBJ1-3,NA,NA
TGCGCCAGCAGCTTGGTCAGGGGCGGCGAGCAGTACTTC,CASSLVRGGEQYF,TRBV5-1,TRBJ2-7,NA,NA
TGCGCCAGCAGCTCGGGGGAACCCTCCTACAATGAGCAGTTCTTC,CASSSGEPSYNEQFF,TRBV5-1,TRBJ2-1,once,NA
TGTGCCAGCTCCCTGACTAGCGGTTCAGGAGAGACCCAGTACTTC,CASSLTSGSGETQYF,TRBV18,TRBJ2-5,NA,TRBD2
TGTGCCAGCAGCCAAGAAATGGGCTATCAGCCCCAGCATTTT,CASSQEMGYQPQHF,TRBV16,TRBJ1-5,NA,NA
TGTGCCAGCAGTGTCCGGACACGGGAGTGGGCTGAAGCTTTCTTT,CASSVRTREWAEAFF,TRBV28,TRBJ1-1,NA,NA
TGTGCCAGCAGCACTCACAGGGCCCCGAACACTGAAGCTTTCTTT,CASSTHRAPNTEAFF,TRBV7-8,TRBJ1-1,NA,NA
TGTGCCAGCACCCCCGGGACAGTGAACTATGGCTACACCTTC,CASTPGTVNYGYTF,TRBV2,TRBJ1-2,NA,TRBD1
TGTGCCAGCAGCGGACAGGCCTACGAGCAGTACTTC,CASSGQAYEQYF,TRBV11-2,TRBJ2-7,once,TRBD1
TGTGCCAGTATAGGGGCCAGCGAAGCTTTCTTT,CASIGASEAFF,TRBV19,TRBJ1-1,NA,NA
TGCGCCAGCAGCATCCCCGGGACAGGGGGCACCGGGGAGCTGTTTTTT,CASSIPGTGGTGELFF,TRBV5-1,TRBJ2-2,NA,TRBD1
TGTGCCAGCAGTTACTCGTACAGGGGAGATCAGCCCCAGCATTTT,CASSYSYRGDQPQHF,TRBV6-6,TRBJ1-5,NA,TRBD1
TGTGCCAGCAGTTTAAGGGGGACAGGCTACGAGCAGTACTTC,CASSLRGTGYEQYF,TRBV27,TRBJ2-7,few,TRBD1
TGTGCCAGCGCACTCCAGGAGGTCGGGGAGCTGTTTTTT,CASALQEVGELFF,TRBV12-3/TRBV12-4,TRBJ2-2,NA,NA
TGTGCCAGCAGTTACGGAGACAGGGGTTCCTACGAGCAGTACTTC,CASSYGDRGSYEQYF,TRBV6-5,TRBJ2-7,NA,TRBD1
TGTGCCTGGAGTGGAGGGGACAGGGGGGGATTCTTC,CAWSGGDRGGFF,TRBV30,TRBJ2-1,NA,TRBD1
TGCGCCAGCAGCCAGCGGGAGAACACTGAAGCTTTCTTT,CASSQRENTEAFF,TRBV4-3,TRBJ1-1,NA,NA
TGTGCCAGCAGCACAGGGGGGCAGCCCCAGCATTTT,CASSTGGQPQHF,TRBV6-2/TRBV6-3,TRBJ1-5,NA,TRBD1